What follows are 28 T cell receptor beta chains derived from one specimen sequenced in a study of Graves' ophthalmopathy and Graves' hyperthyroidism. Using RNA transcripts, the TCR beta CDR3 regions were amplified. Second-round multiplex PCR came after first-round RT-PCR with HTBI primers. TCRdb re-called the multiplex PCR reads through MiXCR, storing one row per CDR3 protein. The sample contains some 200,000 distinct CDR3 sequences, approximately 28% of which appear only once. Sequences were obtained from peripheral blood. These receptors came from a man in his forties or fifties with Graves' ophthalmopathy.

The chain recombines TRBV12-3 or TRBV12-4 with TRBJ1-1; the D is unclear. Trimming shortened V by 1 base and J by 6 bases, and 6 bases separated the two germline ends. The length of the CDR3 is 12 residues. CDR3 protein: CASSLEWAEAFF. CDR3 bases: TGTGCCAGCAGTTTAGAATGGGCTGAAGCTTTCTTT.

J is TRBJ2-5 and V is TRBV28; no clear D. Germline CDR1 reads MDHEN; CDR2 reads SYDVKM. Trimming cost V 2 bases and J 5 bases, with 9 bases left between them. The CDR3 spans 13 residues. DNA for the CDR3: TGTGCCAGCAGTTTACTTAGCCGGGAGACCCAGTACTTC. It encodes CASSLLSRETQYF. The variable domain in full, completed from reference TRBV28 and TRBJ2-5, reads DVKVTQSSRYLVKRTGEKVFLECVQDMDHENMFWYRQDPGLGLRLIYFSYDVKMKEKGDIPEGYSVSREKKERFSLILESASTNQTSMYLCASSLLSRETQYFGPGTRLLVL.

This clonotype was recorded at least ten times. The chain links TRBV30 to TRBJ2-2; 9 bases agree with TRBD1. In germline, CDR1 is GTSNPN, CDR2 SVGIG (reference sequence). This CDR3 comprises 14 residues. V was pared by 6 bases and J by 4 bases, with 6 bases of the junction left unmatched. The CDR3 region has the DNA TGTGCCTGTAATACGGACAGGGGCACCGGGGAGCTGTTTTTT. Its protein product is CACNTDRGTGELFF.

The table lists this clonotype with many counts. This rearrangement joins TRBV25-1 to TRBJ2-7; TRBD2 agrees at 9 bases. The CDR3 is 16 residues long. In germline, CDR1 is MGHDK, CDR2 SYGVNS. The V gene end was trimmed by 1 base and the J gene end by 5 bases; junction bases not matched to a gene: 9. The CDR3, as DNA: TGTGCCAGCAGTGAATCAGGGATAGCGGGAGTCCACGAGCAGTACTTC. Protein sequence: CASSESGIAGVHEQYF.

This sequence joins TRBV6-2 or TRBV6-3 and TRBJ2-7; D unresolved. V was shortened by 5 bases and J by 2 bases, with 13 bases between the two germline ends. The CDR3 has 14 residues. Germline-derived CDR1 and CDR2 are MNHEY and SVGEGT. The CDR3 spells CASSTQDGPYEQYF. CDR3 nucleotides: TGTGCCAGCAGTACTCAGGACGGACCCTACGAGCAGTACTTC.

This clonotype was recorded many times. This chain uses TRBV10-3 with TRBJ2-7, with TRBD2 identical over 12 bases. Trimming cost V 0 bases and J 12 bases; bases outside gene matches: 3. The CDR3 has 13 amino acids. Germline V CDR1 and CDR2: ENHRY, SYGVKD. The CDR3 nucleotides are TGTGCCATCAGTGAGTCGACTAGCGGGAGTAGGTACTTC. This translates into CAISESTSGSRYF.

The chain uses TRBV5-1 and TRBJ2-7; D may be TRBD2 (5 bases). Looked up from germline, CDR1 is SGHRS and CDR2 is YFSETQ. This CDR3 is 15 amino acids long. Trimming took off 1 base at V and 0 bases at J, with 11 bases between the two ends. The CDR3 region is CASSLRGSHSYEQYF. The CDR3 DNA sequence: TGCGCCAGCAGCTTGCGTGGGAGCCACTCCTACGAGCAGTACTTC.

This clonotype was seen a single time. This chain joins TRBV11-2 and TRBJ2-7, with D perhaps TRBD1 (5 bases). V shed 1 base and J shed 1 base, with 11 bases lying between them. The germline gives CDR1 SGHAT, CDR2 FQNNGV. The CDR3 is 15 residues long. CDR3 sequence: CASSLGAGPSYEQYF. The CDR3 nucleotides read TGTGCCAGCAGCTTAGGGGCAGGGCCTTCCTACGAGCAGTACTTC. Complete variable domain (other parts from reference TRBV11-2 and TRBJ2-7): EAGVAQSPRYKIIEKRQSVAFWCNPISGHATLYWYQQILGQGPKLLIQFQNNGVVDDSQLPKDRFSAERLKGVDSTLKIQPAKLEDSAVYLCASSLGAGPSYEQYFGPGTRLTVT.

This clonotype was counted at least ten times. V and J are TRBV7-8 and TRBJ2-7; D is ambiguous. This CDR3 has 13 residues. V was cut by 1 base and J by 2 bases, with 6 bases left in between. Germline assignment: CDR1 SGHVS and CDR2 FQNEAQ. CDR3 nucleotides: TGTGCCAGCAGCTTAGAGAGGCCCTACGAGCAGTACTTC. It encodes CASSLERPYEQYF.

The chain recombines TRBV20-1 with TRBJ2-5; TRBD1 is a possible D gene (6 bases). Germline values: CDR1 DFQATT, CDR2 SNEGSKA (reference sequence). The length of the CDR3 is 13 residues. The V gene lost 5 bases and the J gene lost 5 bases, with 15 bases spanning the gap. The CDR3 coding sequence is TGCAGTGCTCAGGGGCTAGCTAGCGAGACCCAGTACTTC. Protein sequence: CSAQGLASETQYF.

The sample holds many counts of this clonotype. The chain couples TRBV29-1 to TRBJ2-7; TRBD1 agrees at 9 bases. In germline, CDR1 is SQVTM, CDR2 ANQGSEA. V lost 2 bases and J lost 3; bases outside the gene matches: 2. This CDR3 spans 13 amino acids. CDR3 DNA sequence: TGCAGCGTTGAATCGGACAGGGGCTACGAGCAGTACTTC. It codes for CSVESDRGYEQYF.

The sample holds many counts of this clonotype. The chain uses TRBV9 and TRBJ2-6; D is ambiguous. Looked up from germline, CDR1 is SGDLS and CDR2 is YYNGEE. Trimming cost V 1 base and J 2 bases, with 7 bases left between them. There are 15 residues in the CDR3. The CDR3 DNA reads as TGTGCCAGCAGCGTAAGGCCAGCTGGGGCCAACGTCCTGACTTTC. This codes for CASSVRPAGANVLTF.

This clonotype was observed many times. The chain has TRBV12-3 or TRBV12-4 and TRBJ1-2, with 7 bases aligning to TRBD1. The length of the CDR3 is 13 residues. J lost 6 bases, V lost 1 base, and 2 bases had no gene match. The CDR3 sequence: CASSLVRGDGYTF. DNA of the CDR3: TGTGCCAGCAGTTTAGTCAGGGGGGATGGCTACACCTTC.

This clonotype was found many times. The V gene is TRBV11-2, the J gene TRBJ1-6; no clear D gene. Germline-derived CDR1 and CDR2 are SGHAT and FQNNGV. V was shortened by 5 bases and J by 3 bases, with 11 bases between the two germline ends. The CDR3 has 15 residues. The CDR3 DNA reads as TGTGCCAGCAGCCCGGACGGGAACTATAATTCACCCCTCCACTTT. Its translation is CASSPDGNYNSPLHF.

This clonotype was recorded at least ten times. J is TRBJ1-2 and V is TRBV11-2; the D is unclear. The CDR3 is 12 amino acids. The V gene's germline CDR1 is SGHAT and CDR2 FQNNGV. Between the trimmed V and J ends, which lost 2 bases and 6 bases, there was a span of 7 bases. The CDR3 sequence: CASSLSYDGYTF. CDR3 in DNA: TGTGCCAGCAGCTTAAGTTACGATGGCTACACCTTC.

This clonotype was detected many times. V usage is TRBV19 and J usage is TRBJ1-5, with D unclear. CDR3 size: 13 residues. The V end was cut by 7 bases, the J end by 5 bases, with 12 bases between. Germline lookup yields CDR1 LNHDA and CDR2 SQIVND (reference sequence). The CDR3, as DNA: TGTGCCAGTACGGCGTGGGCTGATCAGCCCCAGCATTTT. Amino acids: CASTAWADQPQHF.

This clonotype was observed at least ten times. V and J are TRBV12-3 or TRBV12-4 and TRBJ1-2; 9 positions match TRBD1. V was pared by 4 bases and J by 3 bases, with 6 bases of the junction left unmatched. This CDR3 is built from 15 residues. CDR3 residues: CASSSWTGVHYGYTF. The CDR3 DNA reads as TGTGCCAGCAGTTCGTGGACAGGGGTTCACTATGGCTACACCTTC.

This clonotype was picked up many times. This rearrangement joins TRBV4-1 to TRBJ1-1, with a weak D call TRBD1 (5 bases). The germline CDR1 and CDR2 sequences are MGHRA and YSYEKL. Trimming cost V 0 bases and J 11 bases, with 10 bases left between them. The CDR3 spans 12 residues. The CDR3 sequence is CASSQDGGVAFF. For the CDR3, the DNA is TGCGCCAGCAGCCAAGATGGAGGGGTTGCTTTCTTT.

The sample holds many counts of this clonotype. The V gene is TRBV2, the J gene TRBJ2-2; 7 nucleotides match TRBD2. Germline loops: CDR1 SNHLY, CDR2 FYNNEI. Trimming took 6 bases from V and 5 from J; bases not matched to a gene: 9. The CDR3 covers 15 residues. CDR3 nucleotide sequence: TGTGCCAGCAGAAGCGGGACGGCGGGGACCGGGGAGCTGTTTTTT. This codes for CASRSGTAGTGELFF.

This clonotype appeared many times. The chain uses TRBV6-5 and TRBJ1-1; no clear D gene. CDR1 MNHEY and CDR2 SVGAGI come from the germline V gene. The CDR3 totals 16 residues. V was shortened by 2 bases and J by 0 bases, with 13 bases between the two germline ends. The CDR3 is CASSYVSKQMNTEAFF. The CDR3 region has the DNA TGTGCCAGCAGTTACGTGTCGAAACAGATGAACACTGAAGCTTTCTTT.

This clonotype was detected many times. The CDR3 region has the DNA TGTGCCAGCAGTCTCACAGGGGAGAGGTACGAGCAGTACTTC. This sequence encodes CASSLTGERYEQYF. The chain couples TRBV27 to TRBJ2-7; TRBD1 matches at 7 bases. This CDR3 has 14 residues. Losses at the gene ends were 5 bases for V and 4 bases for J; bases not matched to a gene: 8. Germline V CDR1 and CDR2: MNHEY, SMNVEV (reference sequence).

This clonotype appeared many times. The chain joins TRBV29-1 to TRBJ1-1, with D hard to call. Deletions cut 4 bases from V and 6 bases from J, with 9 bases between. The CDR3 runs to 11 residues. Germline-derived CDR1 and CDR2 are SQVTM and ANQGSEA. Written as DNA, the CDR3 is TGCAGCGTTGTCCCGAGAGCTGAAGCTTTCTTT. Residues: CSVVPRAEAFF.

This chain joins TRBV6-2 or TRBV6-3 and TRBJ1-1, with D unresolved. V gave up 5 bases and J gave up 6 bases, with 13 bases separating them. The CDR3 loop spans 13 amino acids. Germline V lookup: CDR1 MNHEY, CDR2 SVGEGT. Here the CDR3 reads CASSPVPPAEAFF. As DNA, the CDR3 is TGTGCCAGCAGTCCCGTCCCGCCCGCTGAAGCTTTCTTT.

This clonotype was observed many times. The V gene is TRBV28, the J gene TRBJ1-3; no clear D. Germline CDR1 reads MDHEN; CDR2 reads SYDVKM. The CDR3 contains 15 residues. With 6 bases removed from V and 1 base from J, the gap between germline ends came to 13 bases. CDR3 amino acids: CASRRTGVSGNTIYF. CDR3 DNA sequence: TGTGCCAGCAGACGTACCGGGGTATCTGGAAACACCATATATTTT.

V is TRBV12-3 or TRBV12-4 and J is TRBJ2-5; unclear D gene. The CDR3 runs 14 residues. Trimming shortened V by 4 bases and J by 5 bases, and 14 bases separated the two germline ends. The CDR3 nucleotides read TGTGCCAGCAGTTACTCGCATCGGTGGGAGACCCAGTACTTC. Encoded protein: CASSYSHRWETQYF.

Within the sample, this clonotype is large. CDR3 in DNA: TGTGCCAGCAGTTACTACCAGGGGGCTTCCTACGAGCAGTACTTC. This codes for CASSYYQGASYEQYF. The chain is built from TRBV6-5 and TRBJ2-7, with 8 bases lining up with TRBD1. V lost 1 base to trimming and J lost 1 base; unmatched junction nucleotides: 3. Germline V gene data show CDR1 as MNHEY and CDR2 as SVGAGI. The CDR3 extends over 15 amino acids.

This chain joins TRBV5-1 and TRBJ1-6, with unresolved D. The CDR3 length is 16 residues. V was trimmed by 2 bases and J by 9 bases, leaving 18 bases between them. Looked up from germline, CDR1 is SGHRS and CDR2 is YFSETQ. CDR3 sequence (DNA): TGCGCCAGCAGCTTCGCGGGAGCAGGTGATAGTTCACCCCTCCACTTT. The encoded protein is CASSFAGAGDSSPLHF.

This clonotype was seen at least ten times. One base away lies a much larger clone, so this may be a sequencing read error. This chain connects TRBV6-5 to TRBJ1-2, with a weak D call TRBD1 (6 bases). The CDR3 loop spans 14 amino acids. Looked up from germline, CDR1 is MNHEY and CDR2 is SVGAGI. V was pared by 4 bases and J by 6 bases, with 15 bases between. CDR3 residues: CASSSRTVGDGYTF. DNA of the CDR3: TGTGCCAGCAGTTCACGGACAGTAGGGGATGGCTACACCTTC.